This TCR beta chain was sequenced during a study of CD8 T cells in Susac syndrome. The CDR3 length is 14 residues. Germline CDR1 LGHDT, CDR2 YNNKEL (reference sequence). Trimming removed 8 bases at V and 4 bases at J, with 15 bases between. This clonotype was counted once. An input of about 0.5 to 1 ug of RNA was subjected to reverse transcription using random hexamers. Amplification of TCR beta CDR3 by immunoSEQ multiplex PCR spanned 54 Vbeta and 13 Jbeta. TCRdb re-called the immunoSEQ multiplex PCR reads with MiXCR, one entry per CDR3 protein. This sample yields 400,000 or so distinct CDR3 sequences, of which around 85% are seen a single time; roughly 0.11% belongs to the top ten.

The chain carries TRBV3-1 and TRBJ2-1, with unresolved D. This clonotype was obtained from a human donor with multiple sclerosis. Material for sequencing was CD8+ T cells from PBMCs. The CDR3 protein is CASGDQDTYNEQFF. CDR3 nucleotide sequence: TGTGCCAGCGGTGACCAGGATACATACAATGAGCAGTTCTTC.